The 18 T cell receptor beta chains listed next were all sequenced from one sample in a study of T cell responses to AZD1222 COVID-19 vaccine. Clones were read by immunoSEQ multiplex PCR, and TCRdb kept only the in-frame ones, dropping some. The sample yields roughly 120,000 clones, around 90% seen once. The sequences come from peripheral blood, collected 28 days after the second AZD1222 dose. The receptors originated from an adult who received the AZD1222 COVID-19 vaccine.

The V and J genes are TRBV15 and TRBJ1-4; D gene unclear. The CDR3 extends over 15 amino acids. CDR1 is LNHNV and CDR2 is YYDKDF in the germline V gene (reference sequence). V dropped 1 base and J dropped 0 bases, with 6 bases sitting between them. As DNA, the CDR3 is TGTGCCACCAGCAGAGGGGGATCAACTAATGAAAAACTGTTTTTT. Protein sequence: CATSRGGSTNEKLFF.

The CDR3 DNA follows: TGTGCCACCAGTGATCCCCTGCGAGGAGAGAACACCGGGGAGCTGTTTTTT. Amino acids: CATSDPLRGENTGELFF. The chain recombines TRBV24-1 with TRBJ2-2; D is undetermined. Deletions cut 3 bases from V and 1 base from J, with 14 bases between. CDR1 is KGHDR, CDR2 SFDVKD, per germline. This CDR3 has 17 residues.

The rearrangement uses TRBV6-1 and TRBJ1-5; unclear D gene. V was pared by 2 bases and J by 6 bases, with 8 bases between. The CDR3 runs to 13 residues. Germline CDR1 and CDR2: MNHNS and SASEGT. The CDR3 DNA reads as TGTGCCAGCAGTGAACTACGGGGTCAGCCCCAGCATTTT. This gives the protein CASSELRGQPQHF.

The chain has TRBV27 and TRBJ1-3; a weak D match, TRBD1 (5 bases). V lost 2 bases to trimming and J lost 2 bases, with 7 bases between them. This CDR3 comprises 14 residues. Germline V gene sequence: CDR1 MNHEY, CDR2 SMNVEV (reference sequence). The CDR3, as DNA: TGTGCCAGCAGTTTACAAGGGGCTGGAAACACCATATATTTT. Amino acid sequence: CASSLQGAGNTIYF.

V usage is TRBV5-1 and J usage is TRBJ2-4; 12 bases map to TRBD2. Germline loops: CDR1 SGHRS, CDR2 YFSETQ. V lost 4 bases and J lost 0; bases outside the gene matches: 5. This CDR3 contains 17 residues. This chain's CDR3 is CASSGLAGRGAKNIQYF. In DNA, the CDR3 is TGCGCCAGCAGCGGACTAGCGGGGCGTGGAGCCAAAAACATTCAGTACTTC. Supplemented by reference TRBV5-1 and TRBJ2-4, the full variable domain reads KAGVTQTPRYLIKTRGQQVTLSCSPISGHRSVSWYQQTPGQGLQFLFEYFSETQRNKGNFPGRFSGRQFSNSRSEMNVSTLELGDSALYLCASSGLAGRGAKNIQYFGAGTRLSVL.

The chain couples TRBV24-1 to TRBJ2-7; 9 bases agree with TRBD1. CDR1 and CDR2 from the germline V gene are KGHDR and SFDVKD. V shed 4 bases, J shed 9 bases, and the junction held 9 bases outside the gene matches. CDR3 length: 14 amino acids. CDR3 amino acids: CATSDPGTGYGQYF. CDR3 coding DNA: TGTGCCACCAGTGACCCCGGGACAGGGTATGGGCAGTACTTC.

This clone has only a few counts. This chain uses TRBV5-1 with TRBJ2-7; no definite D call. The CDR3 runs 12 residues. V was trimmed by 4 bases and J by 6 bases, leaving 11 bases between them. The germline V gene encodes CDR1 SGHRS and CDR2 YFSETQ. CDR3 DNA: TGCGCCAGCAGCCTGGACGGCCGCGAGCAGTACTTC. Translating gives CASSLDGREQYF.

This rearrangement joins TRBV7-2 to TRBJ1-1; D not resolved. Germline assignment: CDR1 SGHTA and CDR2 FQGNSA. V lost 3 bases, J lost 2 bases, and 10 bases lay in between. The CDR3 spans 14 residues. The CDR3 DNA sequence: TGTGCCAGCAGCTTGTATTTCCGTAACACTGAAGCTTTCTTT. This sequence encodes CASSLYFRNTEAFF. Combining the CDR3 with reference TRBV7-2 and TRBJ1-1 gives the whole variable domain GAGVSQSPSNKVTEKGKDVELRCDPISGHTALYWYRQSLGQGLEFLIYFQGNSAPDKSGLPSDRFSAERTGGSVSTLTIQRTQQEDSAVYLCASSLYFRNTEAFFGQGTRLTVV.

V usage is TRBV3-1 (or the pseudogene TRBV3-2) and J usage is TRBJ2-1; TRBD2 matches 7 bases. Germline assignment: CDR1 LGHDT and CDR2 YNNKEL (reference sequence). The CDR3 loop spans 14 amino acids. The ends lost 4 bases at V and 9 bases at J; junction bases unmatched: 9. Here the CDR3 reads CASSRGTTGSEQFF. CDR3 DNA sequence: TGTGCCAGCAGCCGAGGGACTACCGGGAGTGAGCAGTTCTTC.

This chain uses TRBV24-1 with TRBJ1-2; D uncertain. CDR1 KGHDR and CDR2 SFDVKD come from the germline V gene. Between the trimmed V and J ends, which lost 7 bases and 5 bases, there was a span of 10 bases. The CDR3 has 12 amino acids. The CDR3 DNA sequence: TGTGCCACCAGAGACCGCAGATATGGCTACACCTTC. It encodes CATRDRRYGYTF.

DNA of the CDR3: TGTGCCAGCAGCCCACCCCTAGAGGTCTACAATGAGCAGTTCTTC. Translating it yields CASSPPLEVYNEQFF. This rearrangement joins TRBV3-1 (or the pseudogene TRBV3-2) to TRBJ2-1, with D hard to call. Germline V CDR1 and CDR2: LGHDT, YNNKEL (reference sequence). V lost 4 bases and J lost 3, with 13 bases in between. CDR3 length equals 15 residues.

A word on this clone: Sequence at one end of the junction differs from germline and may be a read error. In DNA, the CDR3 is TGTGCCAGCAGCACAGGGTTCTCTGAGGCCAACGTCCTGACTTTC. It is translated as CASSTGFSEANVLTF. The chain uses TRBV27 and TRBJ2-6; a possible D gene is TRBD1 (6 bases). This CDR3 has 15 residues. Germline V lookup: CDR1 MNHEY, CDR2 SMNVEV (reference sequence). The whole variable domain, remainder taken from reference TRBV27 and TRBJ2-6, is EAQVTQNPRYLITVTGKKLTVTCSQNMNHEYMSWYRQDPGLGLRQIYYSMNVEVTDKGDVPEGYKVSRKEKRNFPLILESPSPNQTSLYFCASSTGFSEANVLTFGAGSRLTVL.

The chain combines TRBV10-2 with TRBJ1-2, with 8 positions matching TRBD1. Germline-derived CDR1 and CDR2 are WSHSY and SAAADI. The CDR3 extends over 15 amino acids. J lost 0 bases, V lost 6 bases, and 6 bases had no gene match. The CDR3 DNA reads as TGCGCCAGCAGCGACGGGACAGGATCTAACTATGGCTACACCTTC. Encoded protein: CASSDGTGSNYGYTF.

This clone has a single count. This rearrangement joins TRBV21-1 to TRBJ1-3. TRBV21-1 is a recognized pseudogene. This CDR3 spans 16 amino acids. CDR3 nucleotides: TGTGCCAGCAGCGTTGCAGGGGGGGACTCTGGAAACACCATATATTTT. It encodes CASSVAGGDSGNTIYF.

The chain recombines TRBV5-1 with TRBJ2-1, with D perhaps matching TRBD2 (6 bases). V was trimmed by 6 bases and J by 1 base, leaving 23 bases between them. CDR3 length equals 18 residues. Per the germline V gene, CDR1 is SGHRS and CDR2 is YFSETQ. The CDR3, as DNA: TGCGCCAGCACCACTGGGACTGGTCGAATCCGATCCTACAATGAGCAGTTCTTC. This translates into CASTTGTGRIRSYNEQFF.

The chain has TRBV29-1 and TRBJ1-1; tentatively, D is TRBD1 (6 bases). Germline CDR1 is SQVTM and CDR2 is ANQGSEA. The CDR3 is made up of 12 amino acids. V shed 4 bases and J shed 2 bases, with 8 bases lying between them. The CDR3 loop is CSVGQVNTEAFF. For the CDR3, the DNA is TGCAGCGTTGGACAGGTCAACACTGAAGCTTTCTTT.

J is TRBJ1-6 and V is TRBV15; 8 bases map to TRBD1. From germline, CDR1 is LNHNV and CDR2 YYDKDF (reference sequence). The J segment lost 5 bases and the V segment lost 2 bases, leaving 11 bases of the junction unmatched. This CDR3 spans 18 amino acids. CDR3 bases: TGTGCCACCAGCAGAAGCATAGTCCCGACAGGGGATAATTCACCCCTCCACTTT. Residues: CATSRSIVPTGDNSPLHF.

The chain recombines TRBV15 with TRBJ2-1; D not certain. The CDR3 consists of 14 residues. V was trimmed by 1 base and J by 12 bases, leaving 16 bases between them. Germline V CDR1 and CDR2: LNHNV, YYDKDF (reference sequence). CDR3 coding DNA: TGTGCCACCAGCAGAGTGGCAGGAAATAGGTGGCAGTTCTTC. Residues: CATSRVAGNRWQFF. The full variable domain, completed using reference TRBV15 and TRBJ2-1, is DAMVIQNPRYQVTQFGKPVTLSCSQTLNHNVMYWYQQKSSQAPKLLFHYYDKDFNNEADTPDNFQSRRPNTSFCFLDIRSPGLGDTAMYLCATSRVAGNRWQFFGPGTRLTVL.